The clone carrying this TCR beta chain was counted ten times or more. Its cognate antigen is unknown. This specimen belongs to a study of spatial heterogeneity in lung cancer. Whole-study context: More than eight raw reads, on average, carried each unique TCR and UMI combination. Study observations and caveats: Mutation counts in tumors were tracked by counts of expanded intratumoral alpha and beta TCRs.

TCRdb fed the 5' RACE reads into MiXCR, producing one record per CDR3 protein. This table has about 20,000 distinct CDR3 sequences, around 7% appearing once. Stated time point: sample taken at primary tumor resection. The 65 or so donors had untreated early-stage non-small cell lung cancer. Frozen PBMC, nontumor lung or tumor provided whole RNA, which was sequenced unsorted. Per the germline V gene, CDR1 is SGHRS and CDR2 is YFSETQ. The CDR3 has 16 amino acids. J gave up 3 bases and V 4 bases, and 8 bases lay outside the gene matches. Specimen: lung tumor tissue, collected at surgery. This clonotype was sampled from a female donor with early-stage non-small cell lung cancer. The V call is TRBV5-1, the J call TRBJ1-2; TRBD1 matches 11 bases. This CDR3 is CASSISPGQGDYGYTF. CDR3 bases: TGCGCCAGCAGCATATCTCCGGGACAGGGGGACTATGGCTACACCTTC.